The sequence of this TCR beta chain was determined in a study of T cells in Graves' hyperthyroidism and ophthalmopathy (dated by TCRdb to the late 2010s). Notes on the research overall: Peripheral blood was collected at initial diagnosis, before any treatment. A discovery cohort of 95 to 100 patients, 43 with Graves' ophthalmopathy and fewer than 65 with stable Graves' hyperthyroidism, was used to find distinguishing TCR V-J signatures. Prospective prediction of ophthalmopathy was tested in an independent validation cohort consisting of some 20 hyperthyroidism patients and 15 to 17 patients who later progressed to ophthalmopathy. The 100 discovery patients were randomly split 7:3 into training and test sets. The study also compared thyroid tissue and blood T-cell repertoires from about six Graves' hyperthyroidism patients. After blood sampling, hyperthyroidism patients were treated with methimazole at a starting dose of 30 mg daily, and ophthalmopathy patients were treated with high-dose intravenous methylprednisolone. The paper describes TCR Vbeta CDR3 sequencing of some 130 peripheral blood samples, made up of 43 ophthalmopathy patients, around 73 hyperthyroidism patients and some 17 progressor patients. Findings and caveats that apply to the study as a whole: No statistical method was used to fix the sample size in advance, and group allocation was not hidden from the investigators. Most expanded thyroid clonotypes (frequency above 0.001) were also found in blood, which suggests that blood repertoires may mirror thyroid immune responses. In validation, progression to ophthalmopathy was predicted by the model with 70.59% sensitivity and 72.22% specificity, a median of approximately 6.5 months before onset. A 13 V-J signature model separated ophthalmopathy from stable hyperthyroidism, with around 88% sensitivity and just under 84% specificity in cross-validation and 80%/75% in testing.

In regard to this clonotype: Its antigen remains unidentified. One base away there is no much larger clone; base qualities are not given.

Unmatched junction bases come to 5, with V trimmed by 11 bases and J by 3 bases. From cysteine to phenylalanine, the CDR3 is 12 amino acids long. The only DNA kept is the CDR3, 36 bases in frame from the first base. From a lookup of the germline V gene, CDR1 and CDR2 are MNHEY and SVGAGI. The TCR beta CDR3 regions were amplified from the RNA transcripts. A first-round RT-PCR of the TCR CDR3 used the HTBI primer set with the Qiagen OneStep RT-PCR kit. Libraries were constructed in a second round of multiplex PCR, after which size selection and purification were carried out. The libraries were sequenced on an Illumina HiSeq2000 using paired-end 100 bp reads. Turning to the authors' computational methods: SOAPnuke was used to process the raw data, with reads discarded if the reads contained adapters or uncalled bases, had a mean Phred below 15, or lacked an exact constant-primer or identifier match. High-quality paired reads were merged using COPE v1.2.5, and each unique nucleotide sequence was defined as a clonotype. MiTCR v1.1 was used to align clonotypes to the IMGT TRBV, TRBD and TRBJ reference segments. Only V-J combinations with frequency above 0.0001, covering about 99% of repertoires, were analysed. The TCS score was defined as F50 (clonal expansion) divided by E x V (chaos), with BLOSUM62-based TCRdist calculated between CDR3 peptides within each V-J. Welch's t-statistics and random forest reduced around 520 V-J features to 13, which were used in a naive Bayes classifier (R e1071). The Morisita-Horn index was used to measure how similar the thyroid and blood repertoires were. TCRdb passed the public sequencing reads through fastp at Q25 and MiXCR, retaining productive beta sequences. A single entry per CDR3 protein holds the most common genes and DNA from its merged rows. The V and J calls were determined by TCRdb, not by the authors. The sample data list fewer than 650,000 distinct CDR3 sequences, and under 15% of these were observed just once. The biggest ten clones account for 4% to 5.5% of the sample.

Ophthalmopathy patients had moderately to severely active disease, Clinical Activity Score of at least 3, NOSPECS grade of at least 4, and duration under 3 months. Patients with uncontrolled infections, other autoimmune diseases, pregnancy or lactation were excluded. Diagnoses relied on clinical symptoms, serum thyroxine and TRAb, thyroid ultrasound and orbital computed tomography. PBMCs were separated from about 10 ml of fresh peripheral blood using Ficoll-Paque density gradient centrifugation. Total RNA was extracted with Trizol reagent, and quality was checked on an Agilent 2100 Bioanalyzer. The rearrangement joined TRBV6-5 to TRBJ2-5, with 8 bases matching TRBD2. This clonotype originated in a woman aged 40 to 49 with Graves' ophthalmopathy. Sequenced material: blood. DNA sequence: TGTGCCGTGACTAGCGTAAAAGAGACCCAGTACTTC. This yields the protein CAVTSVKETQYF.